This section outlines one TCR beta chain sequence together with its context. Its antigen remains unknown. The data were taken from a study of cytomegalovirus exposure and HLA in healthy donors. Study-level findings and limits: A later analysis linked around 15,000 TCR beta sequences to HLA alleles at 0.05 false discovery rate. Analysis was performed later, and it showed HLA-associated TCR beta chains to be more clonally expanded than equally common others. The authors enumerated under 200 TCR beta chains as linked to cytomegalovirus.

Primers for the PCR totalled 60 Vbeta and 13 Jbeta. Assay used: immunoSEQ multiplex PCR; TCRdb lists only in-frame clones, some missing. The sample has over 150,000 clones; around 77% are singletons. The donors were healthy bone marrow donors. The CDR3 has 13 amino acids. Germline V gene sequence: CDR1 MNHEY, CDR2 SVGAGI. The V end was cut by 6 bases, the J end by 4 bases, with 12 bases between. Sequenced sample: PBMCs. The sequence was obtained from a man in his 60s in good health and CMV-seronegative. The chain links TRBV6-5 to TRBJ1-2; weak D call: TRBD1 (5 bases). The CDR3 sequence is CASRPDSFYGYTF. CDR3 in DNA: TGTGCCAGCAGACCCGACAGTTTCTATGGCTACACCTTC.